Listed below are T cell receptor beta chains from one sample, sequenced in a study of early stage breast cancer tumors. Repertoires were generated with immunoSEQ multiplex PCR, while TCRdb's copy carries only in-frame clones and drops some. This table has tens of thousands of clones, around 80% appearing once. Sequencing was performed on blood. Receptors were obtained from a person in their thirties with breast cancer. Each CDR3 is given with its conserved first and last residue. A D gene is named only where the DNA matches it firmly. The size field is filled for only some rows; it gives once, few, many or a size class.

-	TRBV6-6	TRBJ2-1	-	TGTGCCAGCAGTTTATATCTCAGGGGACAGCAGTTCTTC	CASSLYLRGQQFF
-	TRBV7-8	TRBJ2-2	-	TGTGCCAGCAACCACCGCGTACAGTCTATCGGGGAGCTGTTTTTT	CASNHRVQSIGELFF
-	TRBV19	TRBJ2-1	TRBD2	TGTGCCAGTAGACCGATACTAGCGGGAGGGGATGAGCAGTTCTTC	CASRPILAGGDEQFF
-	TRBV18	TRBJ2-6	-	TGTGCCAGCTCAAGGATCTCTGGGGCCAACGTCCTGACTTTC	CASSRISGANVLTF
-	TRBV7-7	TRBJ2-3	TRBD2	TGTGCTAGCAGCTTTGGCGGGAGGCCCACAGATACGCAGTATTTT	CASSFGGRPTDTQYF
once	TRBV7-8	TRBJ1-1	TRBD1	TGTGCCAGCAGCTACGGGACAGCCCAGGGAGGCGGCACTGAAGCTTTCTTT	CASSYGTAQGGGTEAFF
medium-sized	TRBV4-1	TRBJ1-4	-	TGCGCCAGCAGCCAAGATCGGTACGGACTGTTTTTT	CASSQDRYGLFF
-	TRBV27	TRBJ2-7	TRBD2	TGTGCCAGCGGATCCGGGACTAGCGGGACCTACGAGCAGTACTTC	CASGSGTSGTYEQYF
-	TRBV23-1	TRBJ1-2	TRBD1	TGCGCCAGCAGTCACCCGACAGGGGATGGCTACACCTTC	CASSHPTGDGYTF
-	TRBV7-9	TRBJ2-7	-	TGTGCCAGCAGCTTAGACACGTCCTACGAGCAGTACTTC	CASSLDTSYEQYF
-	TRBV12-5	TRBJ2-7	-	TGTGCTAGTGGTTCTGATAGGACAGTCATCTCCTACGAGCAGTACTTC	CASGSDRTVISYEQYF
-	TRBV9	TRBJ1-1	TRBD1	TGTGCCAGCAGCGTAGTAGGGGGCATGAACACTGAAGCTTTCTTT	CASSVVGGMNTEAFF
-	TRBV11-1	TRBJ1-2	-	TGTGCCAGCAGCTCTCGCGGGGGTCGAGGCTACACCTTC	CASSSRGGRGYTF
-	TRBV25-1	TRBJ1-2	-	TGTGCCAGCTTGGACGGATTCTATGGCTACACCTTC	CASLDGFYGYTF
-	TRBV5-1	TRBJ1-2	TRBD1	TGCGCCAGCAGCTTGATGGGACAGAGTAAGGGTCCCTATGGCTACACCTTC	CASSLMGQSKGPYGYTF
-	TRBV5-3	TRBJ2-2	TRBD1	TGTGCCGACCGACACAACCGGGACAGAAACACCGGGGAGCTGTTTTTT	CADRHNRDRNTGELFF
few	TRBV7-3	TRBJ2-2	-	TGTGCCAGCAGCCCCGTCGGGCGGGCGAACACCGGGGAGCTGTTTTTT	CASSPVGRANTGELFF